This is a list of T cell receptor beta chains from one sample in a study of CXCR3-negative and CXCR3-positive naive CD8 T cells. From its re-call of the 5' RACE reads, TCRdb lists each CDR3 protein once, without DNA. The listing contains around 6,900 distinct CDR3 sequences. The sequencing input was naive CXCR3+ CD8+ T cells from blood. These receptors came from a human donor in good health. Some clones in this sample may be carry-over from other donors' samples. Both conserved end residues are part of each CDR3. The size entry is marked missing in some rows and otherwise reads once, few, many or a size class.

NA	TRBV7-8	TRBJ2-5	17	CASNLRDSGRAGETQYF
NA	TRBV7-9	TRBJ2-1	16	CASSPTRGEAYNEQFF
medium-sized	TRBV11-2	TRBJ2-3	12	CASSLMGDTQYF
NA	TRBV4-3	TRBJ2-2	17	CASSQDLYQARTGELFF
NA	TRBV19	TRBJ2-3	15	CASSIGWRYTDTQYF
NA	TRBV29-1	TRBJ2-5	13	CSVVPRHQETQYF
NA	TRBV7-2	TRBJ2-6	18	CASSLDETGSSGANVLTF
NA	TRBV12-3/TRBV12-4	TRBJ2-1	14	CASSRPTSRNEQFF
NA	TRBV7-9	TRBJ2-5	16	CASSLVLADPQETQYF
medium-sized	TRBV24-1	TRBJ1-1	14	CATTSGQQNTEAFF
medium-sized	TRBV6-5	TRBJ2-5	16	CASKPPTSEFQETQYF